The T cell receptor (beta chain) described here comes from a study of blood T cell repertoires in COVID-19. Study details: Researchers got acute and convalescent COVID-19 samples from the United States, Italy and Spain. In each case, the material was cDNA or gDNA derived from T cells, B-cell-depleted T cells, or PBMCs.

Per the study methods: Amplifying reference gene primers gave estimates of nucleated cell counts. Measured with immunoSEQ multiplex PCR; TCRdb has only the in-frame clones, and not every one. V and J calls and clone size are those listed in that table; D and trimming were worked out from the DNA. This sample has more than 250,000 clones, with about 90% found just once. The CDR3 sequence is 12 residues long. Germline V gives CDR1 SNHLY, CDR2 FYNNEI. Trimming took off 4 bases at V and 10 bases at J, with 13 bases between the two ends. V gene TRBV2 combines with J gene TRBJ1-1; D not certain. The sample taken for sequencing was peripheral blood. This TCR came from a man younger than 35 who had recovered from COVID-19. The CDR3 is CASSGGLTGAFF. CDR3 nucleotides: TGTGCCAGCAGTGGCGGACTAACCGGAGCTTTCTTT. Full variable domain (outside the CDR3, taken from reference TRBV2 and TRBJ1-1): EPEVTQTPSHQVTQMGQEVILRCVPISNHLYFYWYRQILGQKVEFLVSFYNNEISEKSEIFDDQFSVERPDGSNFTLKIRSTKLEDSAMYFCASSGGLTGAFFGQGTRLTVV.